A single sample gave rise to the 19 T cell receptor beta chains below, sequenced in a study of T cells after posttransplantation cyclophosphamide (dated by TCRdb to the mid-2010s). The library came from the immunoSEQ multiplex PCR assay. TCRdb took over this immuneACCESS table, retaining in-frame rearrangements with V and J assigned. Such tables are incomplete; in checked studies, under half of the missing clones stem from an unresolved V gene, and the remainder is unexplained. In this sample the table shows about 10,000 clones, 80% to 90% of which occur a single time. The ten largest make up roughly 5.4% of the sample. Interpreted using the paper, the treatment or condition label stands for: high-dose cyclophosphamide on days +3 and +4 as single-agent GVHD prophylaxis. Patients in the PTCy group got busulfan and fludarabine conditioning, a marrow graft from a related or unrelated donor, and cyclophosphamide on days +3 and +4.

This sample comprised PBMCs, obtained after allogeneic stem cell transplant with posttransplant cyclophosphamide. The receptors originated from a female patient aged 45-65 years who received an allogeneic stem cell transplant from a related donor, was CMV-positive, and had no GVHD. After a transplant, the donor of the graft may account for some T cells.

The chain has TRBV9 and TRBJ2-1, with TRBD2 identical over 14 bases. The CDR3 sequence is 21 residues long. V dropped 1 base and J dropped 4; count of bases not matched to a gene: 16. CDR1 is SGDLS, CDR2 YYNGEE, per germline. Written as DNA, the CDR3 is TGTGCCAGCAGCGTATCCCGACTAGCGGGGGGGCCGGGTTTTGGGTACAATGAGCAGTTCTTC. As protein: CASSVSRLAGGPGFGYNEQFF.

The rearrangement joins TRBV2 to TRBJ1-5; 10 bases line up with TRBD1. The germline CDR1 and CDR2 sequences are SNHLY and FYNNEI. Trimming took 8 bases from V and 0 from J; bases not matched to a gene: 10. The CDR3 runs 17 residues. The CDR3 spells CASVRDRGFYSNQPQHF. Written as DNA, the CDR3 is TGTGCCAGCGTTCGGGACAGGGGATTTTATAGCAATCAGCCCCAGCATTTT.

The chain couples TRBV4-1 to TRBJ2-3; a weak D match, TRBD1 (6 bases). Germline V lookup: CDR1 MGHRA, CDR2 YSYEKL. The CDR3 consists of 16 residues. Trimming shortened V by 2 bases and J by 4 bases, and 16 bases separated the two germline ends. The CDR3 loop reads CASSQTGQKIADTQYF. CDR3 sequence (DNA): TGCGCCAGCAGCCAAACAGGACAGAAGATTGCAGATACGCAGTATTTT.

This CDR3 reads CASSINRGGGEAFF. In DNA, the CDR3 is TGTGCCAGTAGTATAAATCGGGGAGGTGGTGAAGCTTTCTTT. J is TRBJ1-1 and V is TRBV19; D unclear. Germline CDR1 reads LNHDA; CDR2 reads SQIVND (reference sequence). V gave up 2 bases and J gave up 7 bases, with 14 bases separating them. The CDR3 is made up of 14 amino acids.

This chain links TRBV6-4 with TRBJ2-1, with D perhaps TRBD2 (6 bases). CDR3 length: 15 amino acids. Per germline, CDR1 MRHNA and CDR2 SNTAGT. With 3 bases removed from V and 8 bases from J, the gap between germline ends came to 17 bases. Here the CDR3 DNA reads TGTGCCAGCAGTGAGTTCGGGGGACCTTCGGATGAGCAGTTCTTC. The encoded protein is CASSEFGGPSDEQFF.

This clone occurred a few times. The chain's CDR3 is CAWSEGLGAGNEQFF. CDR3 bases: TGTGCCTGGAGTGAGGGGCTAGGAGCAGGCAATGAGCAGTTCTTC. The rearrangement joins TRBV30 to TRBJ2-1, with D possibly TRBD1 on 5 matching bases. V lost 1 base and J lost 6, with 16 bases in between. CDR1 is GTSNPN, CDR2 SVGIG, per germline (reference sequence). The CDR3 is 15 residues long.

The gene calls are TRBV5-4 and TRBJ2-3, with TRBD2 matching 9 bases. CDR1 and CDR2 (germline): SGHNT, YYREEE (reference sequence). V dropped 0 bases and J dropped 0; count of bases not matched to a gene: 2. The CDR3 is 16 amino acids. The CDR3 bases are TGTGCCAGCAGCTTGGGGGGACTAGCTAGCACAGATACGCAGTATTTT. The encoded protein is CASSLGGLASTDTQYF. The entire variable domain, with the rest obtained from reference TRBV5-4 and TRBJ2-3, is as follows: ETGVTQSPTHLIKTRGQQVTLRCSSQSGHNTVSWYQQALGQGPQFIFQYYREEENGRGNFPPRFSGLQFPNYSSELNVNALELDDSALYLCASSLGGLASTDTQYFGPGTRLTVL.

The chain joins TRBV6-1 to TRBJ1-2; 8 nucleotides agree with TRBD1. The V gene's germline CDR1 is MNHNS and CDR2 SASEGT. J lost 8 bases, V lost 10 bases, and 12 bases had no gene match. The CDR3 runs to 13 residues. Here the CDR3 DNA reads TGTGCCACTACATACCCGACAGGGGAAGGCTACACCTTC. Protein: CATTYPTGEGYTF.

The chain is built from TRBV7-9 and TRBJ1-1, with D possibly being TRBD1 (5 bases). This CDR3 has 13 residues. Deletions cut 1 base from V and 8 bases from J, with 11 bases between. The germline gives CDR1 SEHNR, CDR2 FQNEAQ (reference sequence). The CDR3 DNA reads TGTGCCAGCAGCTTAGGTCAGGACAAAGAAGCTTTCTTT. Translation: CASSLGQDKEAFF.

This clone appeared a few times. Written as DNA, the CDR3 is TGTGCCAGCACCCCATTGGGGGCTCACGACACAGATACGCAGTATTTT. Residues: CASTPLGAHDTDTQYF. The chain joins TRBV6-4 to TRBJ2-3; weak D call: TRBD1 (6 bases). From germline, CDR1 is MRHNA and CDR2 SNTAGT. The CDR3 has 16 amino acids. V lost 7 bases to trimming and J lost 2 bases, with 19 bases between them.

Written as DNA, the CDR3 is TGTGCCAGCAGCTTCGGCACCGGGGAGCTGTTTTTT. Its translation: CASSFGTGELFF. The gene calls are TRBV7-2 and TRBJ2-2, with D uncertain. Germline V lookup: CDR1 SGHTA, CDR2 FQGNSA. V was shortened by 3 bases and J by 4 bases, with 3 bases between the two germline ends. The CDR3 has 12 residues.

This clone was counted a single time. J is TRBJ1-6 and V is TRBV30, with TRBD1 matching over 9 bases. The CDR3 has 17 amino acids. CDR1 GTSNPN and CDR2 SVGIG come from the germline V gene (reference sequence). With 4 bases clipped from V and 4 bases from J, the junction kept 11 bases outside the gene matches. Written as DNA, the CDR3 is TGTGCCTGGACTTATGCGGACAGGGGAAATTATAATTCACCCCTCCACTTT. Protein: CAWTYADRGNYNSPLHF.

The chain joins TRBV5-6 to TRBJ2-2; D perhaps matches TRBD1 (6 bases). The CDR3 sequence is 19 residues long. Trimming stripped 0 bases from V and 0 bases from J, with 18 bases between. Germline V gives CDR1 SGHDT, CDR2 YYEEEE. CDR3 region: CASSLDRRRGPANTGELFF. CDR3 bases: TGTGCCAGCAGCTTGGATCGACGCAGGGGCCCTGCGAACACCGGGGAGCTGTTTTTT.

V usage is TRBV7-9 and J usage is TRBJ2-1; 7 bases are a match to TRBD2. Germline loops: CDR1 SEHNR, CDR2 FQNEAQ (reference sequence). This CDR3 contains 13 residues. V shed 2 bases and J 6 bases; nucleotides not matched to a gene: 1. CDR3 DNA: TGTGCCAGCAGCTTATCGGGGGGCAATGAGCAGTTCTTC. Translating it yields CASSLSGGNEQFF.

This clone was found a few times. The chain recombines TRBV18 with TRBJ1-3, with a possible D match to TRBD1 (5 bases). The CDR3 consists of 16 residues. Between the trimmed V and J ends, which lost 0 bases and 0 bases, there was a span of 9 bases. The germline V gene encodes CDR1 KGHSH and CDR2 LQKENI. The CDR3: CASSPPWGDSGNTIYF. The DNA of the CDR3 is TGTGCCAGCTCACCACCGTGGGGGGACTCTGGAAACACCATATATTTT.

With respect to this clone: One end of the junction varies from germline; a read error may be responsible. The CDR3 protein is CASSQLQGDTEASF. The CDR3 DNA reads as TGCGCCAGCAGCCAGTTACAGGGAGACACTGAAGCTTCCTTT. This chain links TRBV4-1 with TRBJ1-1; the D gene is possibly TRBD1 (6 bases). Germline CDR1 reads MGHRA; CDR2 reads YSYEKL. CDR3 length equals 14 residues.

Written as DNA, the CDR3 is TGCGCCAGCAGCTCGGATGGGGGGTCGATCGGCATTCAGTACTTC. Translation: CASSSDGGSIGIQYF. This chain links TRBV5-1 with TRBJ2-4; possibly TRBD2 for D (6 bases). The V gene lost 3 bases and the J gene lost 9 bases, with 19 bases spanning the gap. This CDR3 has 15 residues. CDR1 is SGHRS and CDR2 is YFSETQ in the germline V gene.

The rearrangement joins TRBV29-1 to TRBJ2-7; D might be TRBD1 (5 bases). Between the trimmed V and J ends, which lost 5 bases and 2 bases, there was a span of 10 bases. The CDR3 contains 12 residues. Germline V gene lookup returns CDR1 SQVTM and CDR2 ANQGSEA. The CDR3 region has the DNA TGCAGCGTTATGGACAACCCCTACGAGCAGTACTTC. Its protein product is CSVMDNPYEQYF.

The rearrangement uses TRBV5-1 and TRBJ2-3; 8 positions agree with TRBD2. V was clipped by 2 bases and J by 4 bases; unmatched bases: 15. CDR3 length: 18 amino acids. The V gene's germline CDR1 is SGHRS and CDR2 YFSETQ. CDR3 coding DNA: TGCGCCAGCAGCTTAAGGCGTACGGGGGGGCTGGGGCCAGATACGCAGTATTTT. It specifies CASSLRRTGGLGPDTQYF.